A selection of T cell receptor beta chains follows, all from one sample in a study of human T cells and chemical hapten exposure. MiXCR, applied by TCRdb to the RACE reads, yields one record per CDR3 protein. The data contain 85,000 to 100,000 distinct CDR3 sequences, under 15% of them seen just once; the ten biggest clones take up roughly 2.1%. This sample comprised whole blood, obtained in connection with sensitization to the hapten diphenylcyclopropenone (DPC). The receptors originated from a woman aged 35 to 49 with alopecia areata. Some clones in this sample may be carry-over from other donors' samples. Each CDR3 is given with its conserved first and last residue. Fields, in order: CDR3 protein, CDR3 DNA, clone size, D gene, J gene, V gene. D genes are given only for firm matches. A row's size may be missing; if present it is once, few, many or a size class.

cdr3_aa: CATGSYDSGEQYF; cdr3_nt: TGTGCCACCGGGTCCTACGATTCAGGCGAGCAGTACTTC; clone_size: few; d_call: -; j_call: TRBJ2-7; v_call: TRBV10-3
cdr3_aa: CSAKGTAGELNTEAFF; cdr3_nt: TGCAGCGCCAAAGGGACAGCCGGAGAACTGAACACTGAAGCTTTCTTT; clone_size: -; d_call: TRBD1; j_call: TRBJ1-1; v_call: TRBV29-1
cdr3_aa: CSAKGLVHEQYF; cdr3_nt: TGCAGTGCCAAGGGACTAGTCCACGAGCAGTACTTC; clone_size: many; d_call: TRBD2; j_call: TRBJ2-7; v_call: TRBV20-1
cdr3_aa: CASSDSSNYGYTF; cdr3_nt: TGTGCCAGCAGTGATAGTTCTAACTATGGCTACACCTTC; clone_size: many; d_call: -; j_call: TRBJ1-2; v_call: TRBV2
cdr3_aa: CASSLKAPGMNEQFF; cdr3_nt: TGTGCCAGCAGTTTAAAGGCCCCTGGTATGAATGAGCAGTTCTTC; clone_size: few; d_call: -; j_call: TRBJ2-1; v_call: TRBV28
cdr3_aa: CASSQPTWTSGPNEQFF; cdr3_nt: TGTGCCAGCAGCCAACCTACGTGGACTAGCGGACCCAATGAGCAGTTCTTC; clone_size: -; d_call: TRBD2; j_call: TRBJ2-1; v_call: TRBV7-9
cdr3_aa: CSARTEYEQYF; cdr3_nt: TGCAGTGCGAGGACAGAATACGAGCAGTACTTC; clone_size: few; d_call: -; j_call: TRBJ2-7; v_call: TRBV20-1
cdr3_aa: CASSMRQTGANVLTF; cdr3_nt: TGTGCCAGCAGCATGAGACAGACTGGGGCCAACGTCCTGACTTTC; clone_size: many; d_call: -; j_call: TRBJ2-6; v_call: TRBV7-3
cdr3_aa: CASSQESTRGYNEQFF; cdr3_nt: TGTGCCAGCAGCCAAGAATCTACGCGGGGCTACAATGAGCAGTTCTTC; clone_size: many; d_call: -; j_call: TRBJ2-1; v_call: TRBV4-2
cdr3_aa: CASSPGAGTYGYTF; cdr3_nt: TGTGCCAGCTCCCCCGGGGCGGGGACCTATGGCTACACCTTC; clone_size: few; d_call: -; j_call: TRBJ1-2; v_call: TRBV18
cdr3_aa: CAGSTGYNYGYTF; cdr3_nt: TGTGCCGGTAGCACAGGCTATAACTATGGCTACACCTTC; clone_size: many; d_call: -; j_call: TRBJ1-2; v_call: TRBV28
cdr3_aa: CASSLLGVPGGYEQYF; cdr3_nt: TGTGCCAGCAGTTTATTGGGCGTCCCCGGAGGTTACGAGCAGTACTTC; clone_size: -; d_call: -; j_call: TRBJ2-7; v_call: TRBV28
cdr3_aa: CASSQGAGVRETQYF; cdr3_nt: TGTGCCAGCAGCCAAGGGGCGGGAGTCCGAGAGACCCAGTACTTC; clone_size: many; d_call: TRBD2; j_call: TRBJ2-5; v_call: TRBV4-2
cdr3_aa: CSALSATSGGRNEQFF; cdr3_nt: TGCAGTGCTCTCTCCGCGACTAGCGGGGGCCGAAATGAGCAGTTCTTC; clone_size: -; d_call: TRBD2; j_call: TRBJ2-1; v_call: TRBV20-1
cdr3_aa: CASSWGQGSINEQFF; cdr3_nt: TGCGCCAGCAGCTGGGGACAGGGGTCGATCAATGAGCAGTTCTTC; clone_size: many; d_call: TRBD1; j_call: TRBJ2-1; v_call: TRBV5-1
cdr3_aa: CAGSLEGGRMNTEAFF; cdr3_nt: TGTGCCGGCAGCTTAGAGGGGGGGCGTATGAACACTGAAGCTTTCTTT; clone_size: -; d_call: -; j_call: TRBJ1-1; v_call: TRBV7-2
cdr3_aa: CASSRQGRDFETQYF; cdr3_nt: TGTGCCAGCTCGCGCCAAGGGCGGGACTTCGAGACCCAGTACTTC; clone_size: -; d_call: -; j_call: TRBJ2-5; v_call: TRBV18
cdr3_aa: CASSHRENNEQFF; cdr3_nt: TGTGCCAGCAGTCACAGGGAAAACAATGAGCAGTTCTTC; clone_size: many; d_call: -; j_call: TRBJ2-1; v_call: TRBV6-6